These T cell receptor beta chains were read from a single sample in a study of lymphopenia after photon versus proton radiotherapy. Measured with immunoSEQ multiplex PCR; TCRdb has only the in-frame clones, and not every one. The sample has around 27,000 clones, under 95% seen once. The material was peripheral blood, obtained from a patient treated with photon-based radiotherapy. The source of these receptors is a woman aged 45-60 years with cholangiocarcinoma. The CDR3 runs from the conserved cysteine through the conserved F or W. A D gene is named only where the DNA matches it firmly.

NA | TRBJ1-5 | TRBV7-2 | TGTGCCAGCAGCTCCAGACATATAGGGCAGCCCCAGCATTTT | CASSSRHIGQPQHF
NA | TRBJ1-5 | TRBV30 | TGTGCCTGGAGCCGGGACCTCAAGCCCCAGCATTTT | CAWSRDLKPQHF
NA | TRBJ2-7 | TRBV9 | TGTGCCAGCAGCGCCAGGGACGGATACGAGCAGTACTTC | CASSARDGYEQYF
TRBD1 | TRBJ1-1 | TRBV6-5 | TGTGCCAGCAGTTCGACAGGGAAGTCGGGTAACACTGAAGCTTTCTTT | CASSSTGKSGNTEAFF
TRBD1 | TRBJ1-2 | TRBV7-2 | TGTGCCAGCAGCCCGACAGGGTATAGTGGCTACACCTTC | CASSPTGYSGYTF
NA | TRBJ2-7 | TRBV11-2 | TGTGCCAGCAGCGCTCGGCCCACCTACGAGCAGTACTTC | CASSARPTYEQYF
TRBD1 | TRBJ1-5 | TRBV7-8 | TGTGCCAGCAGCCGGGACAGGGCGGGTCAGCCCCAGCATTTT | CASSRDRAGQPQHF
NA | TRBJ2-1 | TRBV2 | TGTGCCACCCAAATGGGGGGCCTATACAATGAGCAGTTCTTC | CATQMGGLYNEQFF
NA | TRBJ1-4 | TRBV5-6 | TGTGCCAGCAGGGATCGGGCCGCGGAAAAACTGTTTTTT | CASRDRAAEKLFF
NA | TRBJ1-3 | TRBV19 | TGTGCCAGTAGTATCAAGTTCGACGGAAACACCATATATTTT | CASSIKFDGNTIYF
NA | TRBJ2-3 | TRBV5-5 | TGTGCCAGCAGCCCCCGTCCTGAGGGCACAGATACGCAGTATTTT | CASSPRPEGTDTQYF
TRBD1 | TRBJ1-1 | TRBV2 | TGTGCCAGGGCCGGGACAGGGGCCACTGAAGCTTTCTTT | CARAGTGATEAFF
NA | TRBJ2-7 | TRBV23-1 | TGCGCCAGCAGTCCCCCGTTAATGACCCACGAGCAGTACTTC | CASSPPLMTHEQYF
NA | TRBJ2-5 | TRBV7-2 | TGTGCCAGCAGCTTAATTCGGGGTGGGCAGACCCAGTACTTC | CASSLIRGGQTQYF
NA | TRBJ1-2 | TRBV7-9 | TGTGCCAGCAGCCAATACGGCTACACCTTC | CASSQYGYTF
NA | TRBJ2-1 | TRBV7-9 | TGTGCCAGCAGCTTAGATGGGTCCAGGATAATGGGGAATGAGCAGTTCTTC | CASSLDGSRIMGNEQFF
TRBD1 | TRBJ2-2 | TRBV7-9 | TGTGCCAGCAGCGAGGACAGGGGGCATTACACCGGGGAGCTGTTTTTT | CASSEDRGHYTGELFF
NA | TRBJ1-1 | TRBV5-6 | TGTGCCAGCAACCTGGGGGGGCCCACTGAAGCTTTCTTT | CASNLGGPTEAFF
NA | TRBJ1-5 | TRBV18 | TGTGCCAGCTCACCAATGGGGGGCAATCAGCCCCAGCATTTT | CASSPMGGNQPQHF